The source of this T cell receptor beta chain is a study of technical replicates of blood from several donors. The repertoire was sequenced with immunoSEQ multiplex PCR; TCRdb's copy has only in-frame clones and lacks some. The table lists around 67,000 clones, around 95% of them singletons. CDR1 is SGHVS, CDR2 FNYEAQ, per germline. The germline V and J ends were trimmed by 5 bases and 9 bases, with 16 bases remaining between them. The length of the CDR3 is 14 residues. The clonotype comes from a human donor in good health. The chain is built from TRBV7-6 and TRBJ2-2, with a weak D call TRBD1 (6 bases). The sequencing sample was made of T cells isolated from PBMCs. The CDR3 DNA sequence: TGTGCCAGCAGCCCGGGACAATACAACCGGGAGCTGTTTTTT. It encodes CASSPGQYNRELFF.